One and the same sample provided the 9 T cell receptor beta chains below, sequenced in a study of shared clonotypes between healthy human individuals (dated by TCRdb to 2020 to 2021). Library preparation used the immunoSEQ multiplex PCR assay. Held by TCRdb, this immuneACCESS table contains in-frame sequences only and omits some clones. Under half of the omission traces to an unresolved V gene where checked; the cause of the rest is unknown. This sample has 2.5 million or so clones in its table, and just over 90% of those were observed once. The ten largest clonotypes hold around 0.14% of the sample. The sequenced material came from naive CD4+ T cells sorted from blood. Explained via the paper, the cell subset or site label denotes: CD45RA+ positively selected. Every receptor here comes from a man younger than 35 in good health.

This clone was observed once. This chain links TRBV29-1 with TRBJ2-5; 10 bases line up with TRBD2. There are 14 residues in the CDR3. The germline V gene encodes CDR1 SQVTM and CDR2 ANQGSEA. Unmatched junction bases numbered 6, after V lost 5 bases and J lost 3 bases. The CDR3 DNA reads TGCAGCGTTTCGATTAGCGGGGGGAAAGAGACCCAGTACTTC. It codes for CSVSISGGKETQYF.

The CDR3 sequence is CASSESSASNEQFF. CDR3 sequence (DNA): TGTGCCAGCAGTGAGTCTAGCGCCAGCAATGAGCAGTTCTTC. The rearrangement links TRBV2 to TRBJ2-1; a weak D match, TRBD2 (6 bases). Germline V gene sequence: CDR1 SNHLY, CDR2 FYNNEI. This CDR3 spans 14 amino acids. V lost 3 bases to trimming and J lost 6 bases, with 12 bases between them.

The genes are TRBV19 and TRBJ1-5; D is perhaps TRBD1 (6 bases). CDR1 LNHDA and CDR2 SQIVND come from the germline V gene (reference sequence). Trimming left V 7 bases short and J 2 bases short, with 15 bases between. The CDR3 has 15 amino acids. As DNA, the CDR3 is TGTGCCAGTATGGGGCCGGGGGCAGGCAATCAGCCCCAGCATTTT. Residues: CASMGPGAGNQPQHF.

This chain links TRBV28 with TRBJ1-4; TRBD1 matches 7 bases. V was pared by 6 bases and J by 4 bases, with 8 bases of the junction left unmatched. This CDR3 region has 15 residues. CDR1 is MDHEN and CDR2 is SYDVKM in the germline V gene. The CDR3 sequence is CASRAGGQVNEKLFF. The CDR3 DNA reads TGTGCCAGCAGGGCAGGGGGGCAGGTTAATGAAAAACTGTTTTTT.

The chain employs TRBV27 and TRBJ1-2, with D unresolved. CDR1 is MNHEY and CDR2 is SMNVEV in the germline V gene (reference sequence). CDR3 length: 13 amino acids. V was pared by 5 bases and J by 8 bases, with 15 bases between. Here the CDR3 reads CASSAPSSRGYTF. CDR3 coding DNA: TGTGCCAGCAGTGCCCCCAGCTCACGGGGCTACACCTTC.

This chain connects TRBV5-8 to TRBJ2-7; D is possibly TRBD2 (5 bases). The length of the CDR3 is 15 residues. Germline CDR1 SGHTS, CDR2 YDEGEE. V was clipped by 5 bases and J by 2 bases, with 17 bases between them. CDR3 nucleotide sequence: TGTGCCAGCAGTTCTCCGGGATCTAGCCCCTACGAGCAGTACTTC. Protein product: CASSSPGSSPYEQYF.

Comment on this clone: In the same sample, other DNA sequences code for this CDR3. The CDR3 nucleotides are TGTGCCAGCAGCCTAACGGGTAGTGGCTACACCTTC. This translates into CASSLTGSGYTF. The chain carries TRBV9 and TRBJ1-2; D ambiguous. Trimming left V 4 bases short and J 7 bases short, with 11 bases between. CDR1 is SGDLS, CDR2 YYNGEE, per germline. The CDR3 is 12 amino acids.

As to this clone: In the same sample, other DNA sequences code for this CDR3. This rearrangement joins TRBV6-1 to TRBJ2-5; 10 bases map to TRBD2. The CDR3 length is 13 residues. Germline assignment: CDR1 MNHNS and CDR2 SASEGT. With V trimmed by 8 bases and J by 2 bases, 2 bases remained unmatched. CDR3 sequence reads: CASRSGGQETQYF. The CDR3 region has the DNA TGTGCCAGCCGTAGCGGGGGGCAAGAGACCCAGTACTTC.

CDR3 loop: CASSKHAGVNTEAFF. The CDR3 DNA follows: TGTGCCAGCAGTAAGCATGCAGGGGTGAACACTGAAGCTTTCTTT. The chain carries TRBV27 and TRBJ1-1; D is possibly TRBD1 (6 bases). Germline CDR1 is MNHEY and CDR2 is SMNVEV (reference sequence). The ends were cut back, 5 bases at V and 0 bases at J, with 13 bases in the middle. The CDR3 has 15 residues.